This TCR beta chain appears in the sequencing data of a study of cytomegalovirus exposure and HLA in healthy donors. Findings and limits, study-wide: A later analysis reportedly found that, within productive TCRs, an Asian-associated ancestry cluster had fewer N-insertions than the mean observed across the roughly 700 donors.

The PCR made use of 60 Vbeta and 13 Jbeta primers. The method was immunoSEQ multiplex PCR; TCRdb's version includes in-frame clones alone and lacks a portion of them. The sample holds some 88,000 clones, approximately 71% seen once. Germline CDR1 reads SGHDN; CDR2 reads FVKESK. V shed 8 bases and J 7 bases; nucleotides not matched to a gene: 3. This CDR3 contains 12 residues. As to this clone: Its antigen remains unknown.

The origin of this receptor is a woman between 18 and 29 years old in good health and CMV-seropositive. The sequenced sample consisted of PBMCs. This chain connects TRBV14 to TRBJ1-5, with 9 bases matching TRBD1. The CDR3 bases are TGTGCCAGCCGACAGGGGGAACAGCCCCAGCATTTT. It codes for CASRQGEQPQHF.